Reported below is one TCR beta chain. Its recognized antigen is unknown. Base qualities are not at hand, and no much larger clone is one base apart. The record originates from a study of OX40 agonist ivuxolimab in advanced cancers. Looking at the study overall: Ivuxolimab, which targeted the costimulatory receptor OX40 (CD134), was an agonistic, fully human IgG2 monoclonal antibody. The purpose of peripheral TCRbeta sequencing was to test whether ivuxolimab changed TCR sequence diversity and led to clonal T-cell expansion. Of the approximately 50 patients in dose escalation, about 20 had hepatocellular carcinoma, approximately 15 had melanoma, 9 had renal cell carcinoma and 9 had head and neck cancer. Intravenous ivuxolimab was administered to patients every 2 weeks at six dose levels: 0.01, 0.1, 0.3, 1.5, 3 and 10 mg/kg. Patients were allowed to have had prior anti-PD-1, anti-PD-L1 or anti-CTLA-4 therapy, and approximately 40% of the dose-escalation patients had previously received checkpoint inhibitors. The monotherapy dose-escalation portion (N ≈ 56 patients) of the phase I ivuxolimab trial is reported in the paper. Three dose-escalation patients achieved partial responses, one with hepatocellular carcinoma and two with cutaneous melanoma. In the dose-escalation cohort, 70% to 85% of patients were male, and the mean age was 60 years with a range of about 20 to 80.

Points the paper makes about the study in general: At doses from 0.1 to 3.0 mg/kg, clonal expansion was seen in both CD4+ and CD8+ blood T cells between baseline and week 6. In the 0.1-3.0 mg/kg groups, partial responders were among the patients with the lowest normalized peripheral clonal expansion, particularly in CD8+ T cells. Low levels of normalized T-cell clonal expansion were also seen in some patients who did not respond. After ivuxolimab, expanded clones were on average more numerous among CD8+ T cells than among CD4+ T cells. Antigen specificity was not determined for the clonally expanded peripheral T cells.

The trial excluded patients who had a history of autoimmune disease or were on systemic immunosuppression. Peripheral blood for TCR sequencing was drawn from every dose cohort at baseline, at cycle 4 day 1 and at cycle 7 day 1. Samples came from an open-label, multicenter, first-in-human phase I dose-escalation trial of ivuxolimab. Adults with locally advanced or metastatic melanoma, renal cell, hepatocellular, or head and neck squamous cell carcinoma were enrolled in the trial. Before TCR sequencing, CD4+ T cells and CD8+ T cells from peripheral blood were sorted into separate populations. Genomic DNA was extracted from sorted cells for sequencing of the TCRbeta CDR3 region. TCRbeta CDR3 regions were sequenced using the immunoSEQ Assay. Drawn from immuneACCESS, this table holds only the in-frame rearrangements with V and J called that TCRdb kept. Clones are partly lost; checked studies trace under half to an unresolved V gene and leave the rest unexplained. This sample comprises tens of thousands of clones, approximately 80% of them detected only once. The ten largest clonotypes hold 1.2% to 1.5% of the sample.

Reading from cysteine to phenylalanine, the CDR3 counts 14 amino acids. Just the 42-base CDR3 DNA is kept, in frame starting at base 1. The germline V gene sets CDR1 to SGHRS and CDR2 to YFSETQ. The junction shows trimming of 0 bases on V and 12 bases on J, plus 18 bases between the germline ends. The material sequenced was CD4+ or CD8+ T cells sorted from blood, taken in a trial of the OX40 agonist ivuxolimab. The source of this sequence is an adult with an advanced solid tumor such as melanoma, head and neck, liver or kidney cancer. The chain links TRBV5-1 with TRBJ1-1; there is no confident call for the D gene. The CDR3 reads CASSLDPGIPLSFF. Here is the DNA: TGCGCCAGCAGCTTGGATCCGGGGATCCCTCTTTCTTTCTTT.